This T cell receptor beta chain was identified during a study of cytomegalovirus exposure and HLA in healthy donors. General observations from the study: Roughly uniform sequencing depth across donors was assumed, possibly incorrectly. Earlier findings revealed that most TCR beta V segments proved productive either about 87% or about 30% of the time.

From germline, CDR1 is ENHRY and CDR2 SYGVKD. The CDR3 loop spans 14 amino acids. The trim removed 3 bases at V and 4 bases at J, leaving 4 bases unmatched. PCR employed 60 Vbeta and 13 Jbeta primers. Libraries were prepared by immunoSEQ multiplex PCR; TCRdb keeps only in-frame clonotypes and omits some of them. The table records about 200,000 clones, 65% to 85% of them present only once. A note on this clone: The target antigen is unknown.

The rearrangement links TRBV10-3 to TRBJ2-7, with 9 bases aligning to TRBD2. This clonotype was obtained from a middle-aged man in good health and CMV-seronegative. The sequencing sample was made of PBMCs. The CDR3 loop reads CAISDLAGSYEQYF. CDR3 coding DNA: TGTGCCATCAGTGATCTAGCGGGAAGTTACGAGCAGTACTTC.